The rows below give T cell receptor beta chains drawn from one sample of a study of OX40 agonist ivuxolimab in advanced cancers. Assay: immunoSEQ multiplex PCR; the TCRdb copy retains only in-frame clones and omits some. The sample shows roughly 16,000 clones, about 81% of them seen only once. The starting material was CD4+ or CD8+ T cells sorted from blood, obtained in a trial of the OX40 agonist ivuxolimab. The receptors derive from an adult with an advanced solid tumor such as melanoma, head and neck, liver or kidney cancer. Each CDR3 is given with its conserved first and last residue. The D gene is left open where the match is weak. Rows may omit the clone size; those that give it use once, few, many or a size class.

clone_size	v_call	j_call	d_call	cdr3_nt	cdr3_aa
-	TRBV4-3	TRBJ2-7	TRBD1	TGCGCCAGCAGCCAAGAAGGGACAGGGGGCTACGAGCAGTACTTC	CASSQEGTGGYEQYF
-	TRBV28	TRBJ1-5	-	TGTGCCAGCACCATCTGGACAGAGGCGGGCAATCAGCCCCAGCATTTT	CASTIWTEAGNQPQHF
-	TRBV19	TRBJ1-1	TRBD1	TGTGCCAGTAGTATAAAAACAGGGGGCACTGAAGCTTTCTTT	CASSIKTGGTEAFF
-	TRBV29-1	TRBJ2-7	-	TGCAGCGTTGAAGATCTCGTGGGAGACGAGCAGTACTTC	CSVEDLVGDEQYF
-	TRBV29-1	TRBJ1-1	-	TGCAGCGTTGCGGATCTGGGGGCCCGGGGAAGTGAAGCTTTCTTT	CSVADLGARGSEAFF
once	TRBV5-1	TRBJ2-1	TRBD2	TGCGCCAGCAGCAACGCGGGACTAGGGGGCTACAATGAGCAGTTCTTC	CASSNAGLGGYNEQFF
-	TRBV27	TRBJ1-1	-	TGTGCCAGCAGTTTTAGTCCGAGGGCTGAAGCTTTCTTT	CASSFSPRAEAFF
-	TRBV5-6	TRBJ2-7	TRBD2	TGTGCCAGCAGCTTGGGACTAGCTTTCGACGAGCAGTACTTC	CASSLGLAFDEQYF
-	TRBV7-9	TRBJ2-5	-	TGTGCCAGCAGCGACCAGAAGCGGGCCCAAGAGACCCAGTACTTC	CASSDQKRAQETQYF
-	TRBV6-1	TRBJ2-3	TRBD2	TGTGCCAGCAGTGCGATCGGACTAGCGGACTACAAAAGCACAGATACGCAGTATTTT	CASSAIGLADYKSTDTQYF
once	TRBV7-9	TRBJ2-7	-	TGTGCCAGCACCCCCCCAAGTTCCTACGAGCAGTACTTC	CASTPPSSYEQYF
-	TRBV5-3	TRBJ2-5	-	TGTGCCAGAAGCTTAACTAGTGCAAAAGAGACCCAGTACTTC	CARSLTSAKETQYF
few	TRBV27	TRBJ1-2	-	TGTGCCAGCAGGGGTACGGGACGGGACTATGGCTACACCTTC	CASRGTGRDYGYTF
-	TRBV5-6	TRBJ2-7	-	TGTGCCAGCAGCTCCGACTCCTACGAGCAGTACTTC	CASSSDSYEQYF
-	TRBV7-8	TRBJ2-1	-	TGTGCCAGCAGCTTAGCTGCCGGGAGCAATGAGCAGTTCTTC	CASSLAAGSNEQFF
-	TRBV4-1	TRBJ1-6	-	TGCGCCAGCAGCCAAGAGGAGGAATTAAATTCACCCCTCCACTTT	CASSQEEELNSPLHF
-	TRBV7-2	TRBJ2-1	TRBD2	TGTGCCAGCAGCCACGGGACTAGCGGGTACAATGAGCAGTTCTTC	CASSHGTSGYNEQFF